The clone carrying this TCR beta chain was recorded at least ten times. Germline CDR1 and CDR2: SGHRS and YFSETQ. This CDR3 region has 22 residues. J lost 4 bases, V lost 4 bases, and 26 bases had no gene match. The data were taken from a study of early T cells in non-severe SARS-CoV-2 infection. Study context: Chains were unpaired, as sequencing was done on bulk RNA from unsorted whole blood.

Molecules of cDNA were individually given unique molecular identifiers that were attached to them. TCRdb redid the calling of the 5' RACE reads with MiXCR, one entry per CDR3 protein. The table lists around 50,000 distinct CDR3 sequences, about 9.2% of them singletons. The sequence came from an adult who was a healthcare worker with PCR-confirmed SARS-CoV-2 infection or an uninfected control (not recorded which). This rearrangement joins TRBV5-1 to TRBJ2-6, with TRBD1 matching 7 bases. The sequenced material came from whole blood. In DNA, the CDR3 is TGCGCCAGCAGCCGAAGACCAACCTATTCCTATACAGGGGTGATAGGGGCCAACGTCCTGACTTTC. This sequence encodes CASSRRPTYSYTGVIGANVLTF.